The T cell receptor (beta chain) described here comes from a study of blood T cell repertoires in COVID-19. Clones were read by immunoSEQ multiplex PCR, and TCRdb kept only the in-frame ones, dropping some. The data contain approximately 180,000 clones, roughly 90% of them seen just once; the ten biggest clones take up 0.5% to 0.65%. Trimming stripped 5 bases from V and 3 bases from J, with 11 bases between. The germline CDR1 and CDR2 sequences are MDHEN and SYDVKM. The CDR3 length is 14 residues. The chain has TRBV28 and TRBJ2-1; D is possibly TRBD2 (5 bases). The receptor was derived from a man between 45 and 60 years old with acute or convalescent COVID-19. Source material: peripheral blood. The CDR3 is CASSLRTVYNEQFF. The CDR3 nucleotides read TGTGCCAGCAGTCTTCGGACTGTCTACAATGAGCAGTTCTTC.